This TCR beta chain comes out of a study of low-dose radiotherapy and immunotherapy resistance in tumors (dated by TCRdb to between 2021 and 2024). Background on the whole study: In Cohort 1, each fraction delivered 0.5 Gy every 2 weeks, and the prescribed total PTV dose was 6.5 Gy. Cohort 2 received 1 Gy per fraction every two weeks, with a total of 13 Gy over 26 weeks. Nivolumab and ipilimumab were both given intravenously, with nivolumab at a 240 mg flat dose every two weeks and ipilimumab at 1 mg/kg every six weeks. Cyclophosphamide 200 mg/m2 was given intravenously every two weeks, one day before each radiation and immunotherapy administration. Aspirin 300 mg was taken orally once daily by patients for four cycles, starting on cycle 1 day 1. Randomization of trial participants into treatment groups was not performed. Eight patients were included in the translational analysis: three from the first dose cohort and the first five from the second dose cohort.

TCRdb records Illumina HiSeq 2500 as the sequencer. First-strand cDNA was synthesized with Superscript III and a set of TRAV- and TRBV-specific primers, covering both TCRalpha and TCRbeta chains. TCRs were amplified with Phusion for roughly 20 PCR cycles, with a constant-region primer paired with the adapter attached to the V primers. The isolated mRNA was amplified using the MessageAmp II aRNA Amplification Kit, with in vitro transcription performed for about 15 hours at 37 degrees C. The Dynabeads mRNA DIRECT Purification Kit was used to isolate the mRNA for TCR sequencing. A second approximately 25-cycle Phusion PCR added indexed Illumina adapters, and products were purified with AMPure XP beads. The authors' pipeline ran thus. Custom Perl scripts were used to pool TCR sequences that encoded the same protein, to remove out-of-frame sequences, and to calculate the abundance of each clonotype. Any TCR sequence supported by only a single read was excluded from analysis. The metrics used to describe the repertoires included Shannon entropy, Gini index, clonality, richness, and the frequency of TCRs shared between repertoires. In-frame beta chains were kept once TCRdb had trimmed the public reads at Q25 with fastp and called clones with MiXCR. Merged by CDR3 protein, the rows form single entries marked with the most common genes and DNA. TCRdb's processing, not the study's, gives the V and J calls here. Across this sample there are about 97,000 distinct CDR3 sequences, with more than 20% seen only once. 4.1% of the sample is in the top ten clones.

This clonotype was found many times. It has no known antigen specificity. It has no much larger one-base neighbor in the sample; base qualities were not kept. The time point label of this sample denotes: after trial treatment. What the treatment or condition label conveys for this sample: LDRT plus nivolumab, ipilimumab, low-dose cyclophosphamide and aspirin (RACIN trial). Donors were enrolled in RACIN, a single-arm phase I dose-escalation trial in which nivolumab, ipilimumab, aspirin, low-dose cyclophosphamide and low-dose radiotherapy were combined. Patients with advanced, TIL-negative solid tumors were considered eligible. The clonotype was recovered from a male donor with prostate cancer. Sequencing was performed on PBMCs, taken after low-dose radiotherapy plus immunotherapy.

The CDR3 amino acid sequence is: CSASSVAGAITDTQYF. The sequenced DNA is TGCAGTGCCAGTTCTGTGGCGGGGGCCATCACAGATACGCAGTATTTT. The chain employs TRBV20-1 and TRBJ2-3; the D gene is perhaps TRBD2, from 7 matching bases. Reading the germline V gene (reference sequence) gives CDR1 DFQATT and CDR2 SNEGSKA. Reading from cysteine to phenylalanine, the CDR3 counts 16 amino acids. Only the CDR3 DNA stays, 48 bases, in frame from base 1. V is pared back by 6 bases and J by 2 bases, with 21 bases lying between the germline termini.